This TCR beta chain was identified during a study of identical twins. Findings and caveats of the study: Cord blood beta clonotypes present at high abundance carried fewer insertions; no such pattern appeared in memory repertoires. Out-of-frame TCR alpha sharing observed in monozygotic twins exceeded model estimates. Possibly, invariant MAIT and iNKT cells partly confounded zero-insertion analyses.

Germline CDR1 reads SGHRS; CDR2 reads YFSETQ. CDR3 length: 15 amino acids. Trimming removed 4 bases from V and 8 bases from J, with 19 bases in between. Of note for this clonotype: Antigen specificity is unknown.

TCRdb recomputed calls from the 5' RACE reads with MiXCR, one row per CDR3 protein. The sample holds under 900,000 distinct CDR3 sequences, around 12% seen once. The same sample was also studied in work on yellow fever vaccine responses in identical twins.

The sequencing sample was made of PBMCs. This receptor was obtained from a woman aged 18-29 years in good health. The rearrangement uses TRBV5-1 and TRBJ2-1; D is possibly TRBD2 (6 bases). CDR3: CASSQGGTGNYEQFF. As DNA, the CDR3 is TGCGCCAGCAGCCAAGGAGGGACGGGCAACTATGAGCAGTTCTTC.